The present T cell receptor (beta chain) was sequenced within a study of blood T cell repertoires in COVID-19. Study at large: COVID-19 samples from acute and convalescent phases originated in the United States, Italy and Spain.

The CDR3 contains 14 residues. Germline CDR1 reads SNHLY; CDR2 reads FYNNEI. The V and J ends lost 4 bases and 0 bases, in that order; junction bases with no gene match: 2. Only in-frame clones appear in the TCRdb table, and some are missing; sequencing was by immunoSEQ multiplex PCR. Seen here are 200,000 to 250,000 clones, 80% to 90% observed once, and the top ten hold 1.3% to 1.5%. This TCR derives from a man older than 75 with acute or convalescent COVID-19. Sequencing used peripheral blood. The V and J genes are TRBV2 and TRBJ1-2, with 7 positions matching TRBD1. The CDR3 DNA is TGTGCCAGCAGTGTGGGACAGTCTAACTATGGCTACACCTTC. Translating it yields CASSVGQSNYGYTF.